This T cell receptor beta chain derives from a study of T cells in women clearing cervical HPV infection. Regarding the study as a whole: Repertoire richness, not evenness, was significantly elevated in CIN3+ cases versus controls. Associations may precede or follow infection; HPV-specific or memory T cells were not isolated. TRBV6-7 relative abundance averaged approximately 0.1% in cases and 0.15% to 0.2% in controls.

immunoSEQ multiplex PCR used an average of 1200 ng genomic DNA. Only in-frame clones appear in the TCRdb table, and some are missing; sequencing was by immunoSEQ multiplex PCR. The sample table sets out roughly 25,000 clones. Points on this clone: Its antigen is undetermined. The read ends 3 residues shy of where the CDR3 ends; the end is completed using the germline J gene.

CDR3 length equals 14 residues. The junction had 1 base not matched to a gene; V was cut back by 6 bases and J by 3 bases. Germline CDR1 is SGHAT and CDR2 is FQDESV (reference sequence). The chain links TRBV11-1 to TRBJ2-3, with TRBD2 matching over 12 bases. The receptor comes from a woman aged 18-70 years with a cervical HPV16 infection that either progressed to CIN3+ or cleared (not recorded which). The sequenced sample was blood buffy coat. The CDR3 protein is CASRGLAGTDTQYF. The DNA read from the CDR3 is TGTGCCAGCAGAGGACTAGCGGGAACAGATACG.